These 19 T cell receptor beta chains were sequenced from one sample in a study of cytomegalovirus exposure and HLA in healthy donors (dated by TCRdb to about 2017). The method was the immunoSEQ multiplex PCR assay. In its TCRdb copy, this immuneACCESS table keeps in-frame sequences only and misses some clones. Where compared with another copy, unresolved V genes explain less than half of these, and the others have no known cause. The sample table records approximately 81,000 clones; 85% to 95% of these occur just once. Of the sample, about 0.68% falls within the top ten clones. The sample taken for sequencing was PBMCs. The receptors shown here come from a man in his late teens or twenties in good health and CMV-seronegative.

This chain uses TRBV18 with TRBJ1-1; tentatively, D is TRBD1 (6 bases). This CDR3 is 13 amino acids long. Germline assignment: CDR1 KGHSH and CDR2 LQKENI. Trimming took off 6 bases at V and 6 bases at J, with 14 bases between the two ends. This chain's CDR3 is CASSPLEGAEAFF. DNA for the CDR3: TGTGCCAGCTCGCCATTAGAGGGGGCTGAAGCTTTCTTT.

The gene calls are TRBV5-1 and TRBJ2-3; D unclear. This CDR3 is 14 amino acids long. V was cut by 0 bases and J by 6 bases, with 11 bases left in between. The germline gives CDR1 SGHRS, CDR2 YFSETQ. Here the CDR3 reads CASSLAWMRDTQYF. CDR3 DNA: TGCGCCAGCAGCTTGGCCTGGATGAGGGATACGCAGTATTTT.

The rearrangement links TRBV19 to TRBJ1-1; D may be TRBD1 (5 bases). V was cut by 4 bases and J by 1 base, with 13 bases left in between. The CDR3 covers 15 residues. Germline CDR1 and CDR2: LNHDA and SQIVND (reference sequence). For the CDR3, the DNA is TGTGCCAGTAGTAGACCGGGACTCAAGAACACTGAAGCTTTCTTT. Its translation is CASSRPGLKNTEAFF.

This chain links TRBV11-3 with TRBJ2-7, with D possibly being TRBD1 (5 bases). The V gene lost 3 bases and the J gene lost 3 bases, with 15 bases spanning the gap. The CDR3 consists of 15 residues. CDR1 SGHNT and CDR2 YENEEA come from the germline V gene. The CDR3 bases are TGTGCCAGCAGCTTGGAGACAGCATTCGTCTACGAGCAGTACTTC. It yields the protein CASSLETAFVYEQYF.

In nucleotides, the CDR3 is TGTGCCAGCAGCCCGGGAGTGATAGGGGTTAGTAACTATGGCTACACCTTC. As protein: CASSPGVIGVSNYGYTF. The rearrangement links TRBV7-6 to TRBJ1-2, with D perhaps TRBD1 (5 bases). Trimming removed 5 bases at V and 1 base at J, with 20 bases between. CDR1 and CDR2 from the germline V gene are SGHVS and FNYEAQ. This CDR3 has 17 residues.

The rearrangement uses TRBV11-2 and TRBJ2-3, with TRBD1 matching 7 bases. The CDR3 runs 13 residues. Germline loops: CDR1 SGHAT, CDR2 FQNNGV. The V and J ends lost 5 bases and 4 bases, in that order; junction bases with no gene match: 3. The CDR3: CASSPTGPDTQYF. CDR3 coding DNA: TGTGCCAGCAGCCCGACAGGGCCAGATACGCAGTATTTT.

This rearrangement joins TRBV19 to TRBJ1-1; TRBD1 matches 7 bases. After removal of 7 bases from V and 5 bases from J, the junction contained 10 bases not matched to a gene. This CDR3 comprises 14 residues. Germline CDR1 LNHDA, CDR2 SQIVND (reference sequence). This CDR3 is CASTSLQGRTEAFF. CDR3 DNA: TGTGCCAGTACGTCGCTACAGGGGAGAACTGAAGCTTTCTTT.

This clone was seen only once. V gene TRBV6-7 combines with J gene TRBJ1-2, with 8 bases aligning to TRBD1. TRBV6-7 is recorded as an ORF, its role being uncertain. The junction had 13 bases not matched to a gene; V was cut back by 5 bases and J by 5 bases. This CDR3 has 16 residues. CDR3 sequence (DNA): TGTGCCAGCAGTCGGTGGACAGGGACCCTAAGGTATGGCTACACCTTC. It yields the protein CASSRWTGTLRYGYTF.

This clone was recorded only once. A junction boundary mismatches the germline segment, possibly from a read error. CDR3 in amino acids: CASSLNRTGGREQYF. The CDR3 bases are TGTGCTAGCAGCTTGAACAGGACAGGGGGGCGCGAGCAGTACTTC. The chain has TRBV7-8 and TRBJ2-7; 10 bases align to TRBD1. This CDR3 contains 15 residues. CDR1 is SGHVS, CDR2 FQNEAQ, per germline.

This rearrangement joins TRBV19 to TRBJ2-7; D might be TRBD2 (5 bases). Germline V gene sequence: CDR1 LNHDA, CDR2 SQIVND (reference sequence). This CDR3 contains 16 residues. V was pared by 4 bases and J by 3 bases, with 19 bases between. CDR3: CASSTAPVAWGYEQYF. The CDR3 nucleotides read TGTGCCAGTAGTACCGCCCCAGTAGCGTGGGGCTACGAGCAGTACTTC.

CDR3 region: CASSRDDSFNQPQHF. CDR3 nucleotides: TGTGCCAGCAGTAGAGACGACAGTTTCAATCAGCCCCAGCATTTT. The rearrangement joins TRBV2 to TRBJ1-5; D possibly corresponds to TRBD1 (5 bases). The germline V gene encodes CDR1 SNHLY and CDR2 FYNNEI. The CDR3 loop spans 15 amino acids. The V end lost 5 bases, the J end lost 3 bases, and 14 bases lay between the germline ends.

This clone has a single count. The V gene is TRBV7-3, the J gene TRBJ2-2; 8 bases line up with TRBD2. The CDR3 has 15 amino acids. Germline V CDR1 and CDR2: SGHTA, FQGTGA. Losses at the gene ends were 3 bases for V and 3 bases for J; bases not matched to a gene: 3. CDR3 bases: TGTGCCAGCAGCTTTAGCGGGACCGACACCGGGGAGCTGTTTTTT. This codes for CASSFSGTDTGELFF.

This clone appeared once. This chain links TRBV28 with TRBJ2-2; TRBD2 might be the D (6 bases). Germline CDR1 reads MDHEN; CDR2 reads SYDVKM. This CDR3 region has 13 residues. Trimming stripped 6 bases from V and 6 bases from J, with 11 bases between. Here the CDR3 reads CASSPGGAGELFF. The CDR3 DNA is TGTGCCAGCAGCCCCGGGGGTGCCGGGGAGCTGTTTTTT.

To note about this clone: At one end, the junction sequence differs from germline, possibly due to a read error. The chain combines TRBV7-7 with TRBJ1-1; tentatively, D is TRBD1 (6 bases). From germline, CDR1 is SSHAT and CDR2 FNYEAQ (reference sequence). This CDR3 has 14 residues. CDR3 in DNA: TGTGCTAGCAGCGCCACAGGGAGTGTGACTGAAGCTTTCTTT. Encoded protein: CASSATGSVTEAFF. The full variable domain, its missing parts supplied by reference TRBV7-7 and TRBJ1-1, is GAGVSQSPRYKVTKRGQDVTLRCDPISSHATLYWYQQALGQGPEFLTYFNYEAQPDKSGLPSDRFSAERPEGSISTLTIQRTEQRDSAMYRCASSATGSVTEAFFGQGTRLTVV.

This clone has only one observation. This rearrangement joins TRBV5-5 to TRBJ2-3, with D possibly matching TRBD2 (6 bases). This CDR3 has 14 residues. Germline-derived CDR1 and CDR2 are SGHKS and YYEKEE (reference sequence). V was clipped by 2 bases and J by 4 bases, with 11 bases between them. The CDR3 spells CASSFGTLSDTQYF. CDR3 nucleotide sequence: TGTGCCAGCAGCTTCGGGACTCTCTCAGATACGCAGTATTTT.

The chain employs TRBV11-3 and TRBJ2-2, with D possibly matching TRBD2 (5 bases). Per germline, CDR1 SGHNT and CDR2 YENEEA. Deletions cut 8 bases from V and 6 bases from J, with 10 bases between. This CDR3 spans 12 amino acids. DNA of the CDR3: TGTGCCAGCGATACTAGTTCCGGGGAGCTGTTTTTT. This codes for CASDTSSGELFF.

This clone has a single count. The CDR3 nucleotides are TGCGCCAGCAGCCAAGTATTCCCGGGAGAGACCCAGTACTTC. Its translation is CASSQVFPGETQYF. This sequence joins TRBV4-1 and TRBJ2-5; D is unresolved. The CDR3 is 14 amino acids. Trimming removed 1 base from V and 4 bases from J, with 10 bases in between. In germline, CDR1 is MGHRA, CDR2 YSYEKL.

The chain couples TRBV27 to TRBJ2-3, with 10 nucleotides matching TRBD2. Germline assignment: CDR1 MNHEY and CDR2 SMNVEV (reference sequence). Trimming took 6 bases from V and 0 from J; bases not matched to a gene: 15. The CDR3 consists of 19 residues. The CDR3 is CASRTTRAGGNGSTDTQYF. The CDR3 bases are TGTGCCAGCAGGACTACGCGAGCGGGAGGGAATGGGAGCACAGATACGCAGTATTTT.

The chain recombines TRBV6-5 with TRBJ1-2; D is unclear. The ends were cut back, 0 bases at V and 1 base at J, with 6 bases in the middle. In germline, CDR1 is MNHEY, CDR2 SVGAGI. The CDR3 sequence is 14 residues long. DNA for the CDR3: TGTGCCAGCAGTTACTCGGCGGTTAACTATGGCTACACCTTC. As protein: CASSYSAVNYGYTF.